This T cell receptor (beta chain) appears in the sequencing data of a study of shared clonotypes between healthy human individuals (TCRdb year 2020). Regarding the research as a whole: Three men and two women, aged 18 to 49 years, made up the cohort. For each donor, three plates each were used for CD4 naive and CD4 memory, two plates were used for CD8 naive, and one plate was used for CD8 memory. The study deeply sequenced blood TCR repertoires of about 5 healthy adults to estimate repertoire size and the extent of clonotype sharing between individuals. Libraries were prepared and TCR repertoires were sequenced by different laboratories using diverse techniques, in order to increase sequencing depth and limit assay-specific biases. Each donor's leukapheresis produced roughly between roughly 0.9 and 9 billion PBMCs. Broad study findings and their caveats: Compared with non-shared clonotypes, clonotypes shared by all four sorted-subset donors had higher generation probabilities. Estimated clonotype richness was generally larger for naive than for memory subsets. Incomplete sequencing was indicated by rarefaction of sorted-subset datasets, despite the large sequencing depth. Pairwise subsampling indicated that sequencing depth was expected to affect the degree of clonotype sharing among donors. Because the study included a small number of donors, the genetic and exposure-history diversity represented was limited. Approximately 5% of naive CD4, around 3.6% of naive CD8, about 2.5% of memory CD4, and roughly 0.4% of memory CD8 clonotypes were shared across a few donors. Sampling was restricted to blood, and TCR repertoires in tissue are likely to differ from TCR repertoires in blood.

Inclusive of the bounding cysteine and phenylalanine, the CDR3 is 15 residues long. Just the 45-base CDR3 DNA is kept, in frame starting at base 1. CDR1 and CDR2 (SGHTA, FQGNSA) derive from the germline V gene. The junction carries 16 bases between V and J, which are trimmed by 5 bases and 3 bases respectively. The donors were healthy, HIV-negative adults with no recently reported acute infections or vaccinations. Only Caucasian adults living in Nashville, Tennessee, USA were represented among the donors. CD4+ T cells were enriched by magnetic negative selection; naive cells were then positively selected on CD45RA, and the negative fraction formed the memory subset. Blood was collected by leukapheresis, and PBMCs were isolated by Ficoll-Histopaque density gradient centrifugation and then cryopreserved in liquid nitrogen vapor phase. Purity and quantity of every magnetically sorted T cell population were checked by analytical flow cytometry. Genomic DNA was isolated from each sorted fraction and quantified by UV absorbance on a Nanodrop 2000c.

TCR CDR3 regions were amplified from genomic DNA by multiplex PCR using the deep immunoSEQ assay. Genomic DNA extracted from each cell subset was distributed evenly over all wells of several immunoSEQ 96-well plates, and each plate served as one replicate. For sorted subsets, each replicate PCR was loaded with roughly 190 ng genomic DNA, equivalent to 30,000 or so T cell genomes. The purified libraries were quantified using a Qubit 3.0 fluorometer, sized with a Bioanalyzer 2100, and then quantified again using the KAPA Library Quantification kit. Each immunoSEQ 96-well plate was sequenced on its own single-read 150-cycle Illumina NextSeq 550 flow cell. The authors' analysis ran thus. Because the immunoSEQ output included only junctional sequences and no quality scores, the filtering could not be the same as the filtering used for full-length reads. To assign V/J genes and CDR3, sequences were annotated against IMGT germline references using PyIR, a Python wrapper for IgBLAST v1.9. Any read was removed if the V/J assignment was weak (E-value above 1e-6), the CDR3 was missing, or the read contained stop codons, out-of-frame junctions, or ambiguous translated residues. A V3J clonotype was defined by an identical inferred V gene, J gene, and CDR3 amino acid sequence. To compute the percentage overlap between repertoires, the number of shared unique clonotypes was divided by the size of the smaller repertoire. RTK rarefaction, the Chao1 estimator, and Recon v2.1 estimates of unobserved clonotypes were used to assess repertoire richness. For all TCRbeta clonotypes obtained by the gDNA method from four donors, generation probabilities were computed with OLGA. TCRdb's version of the immuneACCESS table is confined to in-frame rearrangements and falls short of the full clone set. An unresolved V gene accounts for under half of the shortfall where checked; the remainder is of unknown origin. V and J calls and clone size are those listed in that table; D and trimming were worked out from the DNA. Recorded for this sample are over a million clones; approximately 78% of them occurred a single time. Roughly 0.65% of the sample is in the top ten clones.

As for this clone: Its antigen is currently not known. No qualities accompany the bases; no much larger clone lies one base away.

The sequence derives from a man aged 18 to 29 in good health. Some clones in this sample may be carry-over from other donors' samples. The sample comprised memory CD4+ T cells from PBMCs. This specimen's cell subset or site label, per the study, means: CD45RA-negative fraction. The sequence links TRBV7-2 to TRBJ1-2; the D gene identity is not certain. CDR3 sequence: CASSPEVRRDYGYTF. The DNA sequence is TGTGCCAGCAGCCCCGAAGTCCGCCGGGACTATGGCTACACCTTC.